This entry features one TCR beta chain sequence. The source of the sample is a study of blood T cell repertoires in COVID-19. Only in-frame clones appear in the TCRdb table, and some are missing; sequencing was by immunoSEQ multiplex PCR. The sample yields some 150,000 clones, 88% seen once. Trimming took 7 bases from V and 3 from J, leaving 15 bases between them. Germline-derived CDR1 and CDR2 are MDHEN and SYDVKM. The CDR3 extends over 14 amino acids. This chain connects TRBV28 to TRBJ1-2; TRBD1 is a possible D gene (5 bases). The TCR comes from a man aged 50-60 years with active or convalescent COVID-19. Sample: peripheral blood. Here the CDR3 reads CASMQGNSDYGYTF. The CDR3 DNA follows: TGTGCCAGCATGCAGGGCAATAGTGACTATGGCTACACCTTC.